One sample yielded the 3 T cell receptor beta chains listed below, sequenced in a study of CD4+ T cells in melanoma. The repertoire was sequenced with immunoSEQ multiplex PCR; TCRdb's copy has only in-frame clones and lacks some. The sample includes over 100,000 clones, 80% to 95% of them seen just once. The sequenced material came from peripheral blood. These TCRs come from a human donor with melanoma.

The chain couples TRBV28 to TRBJ2-7; a possible D gene is TRBD1 (5 bases). The CDR3 contains 16 residues. Germline values: CDR1 MDHEN, CDR2 SYDVKM. The V end was cut by 3 bases, the J end by 3 bases, with 18 bases between. As DNA, the CDR3 is TGTGCCAGCAGTTTTTCCCCAGGGAAGGCATTCTACGAGCAGTACTTC. Its protein product is CASSFSPGKAFYEQYF.

Concerning this clone itself: The sample has other DNA sequences that encode this CDR3 too. This chain uses TRBV5-1 with TRBJ2-2; D gene unclear. Germline V gene lookup returns CDR1 SGHRS and CDR2 YFSETQ. The CDR3 extends over 14 amino acids. Trimming pared 0 bases from V and 2 bases from J, leaving 5 bases between. CDR3 loop: CASSLALNTGELFF. Written as DNA, the CDR3 is TGCGCCAGCAGCTTGGCTCTTAACACCGGGGAGCTGTTTTTT.

The CDR3 nucleotides read TGTGCCACTACAGGGTCCCCGGGTGAAAAACTGTTTTTT. Amino acid sequence: CATTGSPGEKLFF. The chain carries TRBV10-3 and TRBJ1-4; D may be TRBD1 (6 bases). There are 13 residues in the CDR3. From germline, CDR1 is ENHRY and CDR2 SYGVKD. V gave up 10 bases and J gave up 7 bases, with 16 bases separating them.